This record looks at one T cell receptor beta chain sequence and its context. The protocol was immunoSEQ multiplex PCR, while the TCRdb copy is restricted to in-frame clones and leaves out a portion. Seen here are over 65,000 clones, 65% to 85% observed once, and the top ten hold around 0.73%. This specimen comes from a study of OX40 agonist ivuxolimab in advanced cancers. In germline, CDR1 is SQVTM, CDR2 ANQGSEA. The CDR3 contains 13 residues. Deletions cut 2 bases from V and 4 bases from J, with 11 bases between. The TCR comes from an adult with an advanced solid tumor such as melanoma, head and neck, liver or kidney cancer. Material: CD4+ or CD8+ T cells sorted from blood, obtained in a trial of the OX40 agonist ivuxolimab. The chain links TRBV29-1 to TRBJ1-1; D is possibly TRBD1 (6 bases). Written as DNA, the CDR3 is TGCAGCGTTGAAATGTCAGGGGCCACTGAAGCTTTCTTT. It translates to CSVEMSGATEAFF.